This TCR beta chain was retrieved from a study of response to subunit inactivated influenza vaccine. Findings and limits, study-wide: The study's authors posited that every seasonal influenza vaccination enlists few new T cells.

This CDR3 has 14 residues. V was cut by 3 bases and J by 10 bases, with 16 bases left in between. In germline, CDR1 is DFQATT, CDR2 SNEGSKA (reference sequence). TCRdb re-derived calls from the RT-PCR reads in MiXCR, one entry per CDR3 protein. The sample has about 180,000 distinct CDR3 sequences; around 9.2% are singletons. This clonotype was seen a few times. Its antigen is not identified. The source was non-naive T cells sorted from PBMCs, collected on the day of vaccination. The source of this sequence is a man aged 50-60 years who received an inactivated influenza vaccine. The chain carries TRBV20-1 and TRBJ1-6; D is perhaps TRBD1 (6 bases). The CDR3, as DNA: TGCAGTGCTAGTTGGTCGGGGGGCGGCTCACCCCTCCACTTT. It codes for CSASWSGGGSPLHF.